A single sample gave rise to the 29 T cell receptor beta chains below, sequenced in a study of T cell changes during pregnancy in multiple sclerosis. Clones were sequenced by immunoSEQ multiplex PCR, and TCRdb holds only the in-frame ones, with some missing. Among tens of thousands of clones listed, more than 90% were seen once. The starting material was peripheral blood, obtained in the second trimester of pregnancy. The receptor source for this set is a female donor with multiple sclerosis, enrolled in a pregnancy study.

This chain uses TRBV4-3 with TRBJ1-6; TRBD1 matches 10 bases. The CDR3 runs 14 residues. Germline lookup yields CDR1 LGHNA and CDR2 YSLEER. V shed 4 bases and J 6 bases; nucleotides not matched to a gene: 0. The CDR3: CASSRDRGNSPLHF. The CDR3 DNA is TGCGCCAGCAGCCGGGACAGGGGTAATTCACCCCTCCACTTT.

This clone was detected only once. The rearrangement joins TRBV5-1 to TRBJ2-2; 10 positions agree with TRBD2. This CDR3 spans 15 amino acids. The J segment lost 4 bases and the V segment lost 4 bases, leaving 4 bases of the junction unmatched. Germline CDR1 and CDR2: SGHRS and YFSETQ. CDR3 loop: CASSARLAGTGELFF. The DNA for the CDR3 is TGCGCCAGCAGCGCACGACTAGCGGGCACCGGGGAGCTGTTTTTT.

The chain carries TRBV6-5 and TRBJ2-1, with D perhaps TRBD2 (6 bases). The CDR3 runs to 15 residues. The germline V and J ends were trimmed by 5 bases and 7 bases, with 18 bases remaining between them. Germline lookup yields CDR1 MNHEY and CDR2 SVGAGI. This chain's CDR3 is CASSMTLLAGNEQFF. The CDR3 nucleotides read TGTGCCAGCAGTATGACCCTACTGGCGGGAAATGAGCAGTTCTTC.

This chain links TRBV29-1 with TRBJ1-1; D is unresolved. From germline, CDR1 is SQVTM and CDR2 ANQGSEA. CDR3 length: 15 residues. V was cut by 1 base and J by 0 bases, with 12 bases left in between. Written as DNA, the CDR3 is TGCAGCGTTGAAGGAGGTAACCTAATGAACACTGAAGCTTTCTTT. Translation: CSVEGGNLMNTEAFF.

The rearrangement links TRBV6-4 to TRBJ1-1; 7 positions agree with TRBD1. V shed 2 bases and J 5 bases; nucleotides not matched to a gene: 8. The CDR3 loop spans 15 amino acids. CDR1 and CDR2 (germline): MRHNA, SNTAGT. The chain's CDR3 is CASSDRAGGLTEAFF. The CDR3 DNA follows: TGTGCCAGCAGTGACAGGGCAGGGGGATTAACTGAAGCTTTCTTT.

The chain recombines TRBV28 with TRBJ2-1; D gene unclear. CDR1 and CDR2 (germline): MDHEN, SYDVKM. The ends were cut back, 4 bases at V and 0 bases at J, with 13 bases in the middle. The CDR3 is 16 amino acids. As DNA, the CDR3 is TGTGCCAGCAGTTCCCATCCCCCGAGCTCCTACAATGAGCAGTTCTTC. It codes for CASSSHPPSSYNEQFF.

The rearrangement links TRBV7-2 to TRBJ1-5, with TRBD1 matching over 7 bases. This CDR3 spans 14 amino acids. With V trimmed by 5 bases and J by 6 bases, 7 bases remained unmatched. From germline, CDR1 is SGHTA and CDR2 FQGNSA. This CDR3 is CASSPRQGGQPQHF. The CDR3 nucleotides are TGTGCCAGCAGCCCCCGGCAGGGGGGTCAGCCCCAGCATTTT.

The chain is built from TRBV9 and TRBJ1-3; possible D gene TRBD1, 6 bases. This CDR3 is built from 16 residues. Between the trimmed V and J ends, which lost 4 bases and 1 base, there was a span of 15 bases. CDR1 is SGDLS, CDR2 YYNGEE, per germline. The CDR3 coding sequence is TGTGCCAGCAGCACCTCTACAGGGTTTTCTGGAAACACCATATATTTT. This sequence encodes CASSTSTGFSGNTIYF.

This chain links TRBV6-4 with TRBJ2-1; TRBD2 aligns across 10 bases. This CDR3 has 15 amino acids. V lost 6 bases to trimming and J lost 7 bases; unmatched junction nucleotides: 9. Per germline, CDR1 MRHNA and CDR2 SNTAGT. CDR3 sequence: CASSEGLAQGNEQFF. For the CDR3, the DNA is TGTGCCAGCAGCGAGGGACTAGCGCAAGGAAATGAGCAGTTCTTC.

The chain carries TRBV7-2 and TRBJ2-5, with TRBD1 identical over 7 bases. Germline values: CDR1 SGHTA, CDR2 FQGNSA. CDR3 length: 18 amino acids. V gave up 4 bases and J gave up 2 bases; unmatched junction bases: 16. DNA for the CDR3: TGTGCCAGCAGCTCACTCACCCTCGACAGGGCGTTTCAAGAGACCCAGTACTTC. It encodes CASSSLTLDRAFQETQYF. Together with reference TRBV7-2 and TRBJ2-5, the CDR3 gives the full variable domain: GAGVSQSPSNKVTEKGKDVELRCDPISGHTALYWYRQSLGQGLEFLIYFQGNSAPDKSGLPSDRFSAERTGGSVSTLTIQRTQQEDSAVYLCASSSLTLDRAFQETQYFGPGTRLLVL.

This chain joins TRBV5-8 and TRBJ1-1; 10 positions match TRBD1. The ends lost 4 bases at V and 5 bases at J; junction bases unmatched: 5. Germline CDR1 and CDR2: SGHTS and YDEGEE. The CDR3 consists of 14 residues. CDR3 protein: CASSPRDRGTEAFF. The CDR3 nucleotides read TGTGCCAGCAGCCCGAGGGACAGGGGAACTGAAGCTTTCTTT.

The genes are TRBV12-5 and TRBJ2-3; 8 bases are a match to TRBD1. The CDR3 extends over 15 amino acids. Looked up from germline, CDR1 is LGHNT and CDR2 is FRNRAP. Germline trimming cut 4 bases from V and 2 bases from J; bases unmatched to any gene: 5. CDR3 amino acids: CASGWTGQDTDTQYF. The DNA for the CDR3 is TGTGCTAGTGGTTGGACGGGACAGGACACAGATACGCAGTATTTT.

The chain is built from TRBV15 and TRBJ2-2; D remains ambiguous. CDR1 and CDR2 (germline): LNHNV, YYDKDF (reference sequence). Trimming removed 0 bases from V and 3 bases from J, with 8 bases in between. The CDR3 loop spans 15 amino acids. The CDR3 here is CATSRDMRYTGELFF. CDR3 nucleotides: TGTGCCACCAGCAGAGATATGAGGTACACCGGGGAGCTGTTTTTT.

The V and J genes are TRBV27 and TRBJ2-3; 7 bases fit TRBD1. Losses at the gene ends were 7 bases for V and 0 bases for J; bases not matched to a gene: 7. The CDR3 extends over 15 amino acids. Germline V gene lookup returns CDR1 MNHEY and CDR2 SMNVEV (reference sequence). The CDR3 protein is CASTSTGRSTDTQYF. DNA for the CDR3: TGTGCCAGCACCTCGACAGGGCGGAGCACAGATACGCAGTATTTT.

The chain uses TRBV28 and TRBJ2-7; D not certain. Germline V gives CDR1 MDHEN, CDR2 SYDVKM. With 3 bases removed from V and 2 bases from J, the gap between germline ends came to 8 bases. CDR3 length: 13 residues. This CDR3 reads CASSFDLAYEQYF. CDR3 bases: TGTGCCAGCAGTTTCGACTTGGCCTACGAGCAGTACTTC.

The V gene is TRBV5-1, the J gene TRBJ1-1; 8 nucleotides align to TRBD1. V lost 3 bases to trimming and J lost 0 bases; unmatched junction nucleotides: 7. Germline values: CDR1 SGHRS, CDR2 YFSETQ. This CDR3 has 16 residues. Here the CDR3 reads CASSWGTGLMNTEAFF. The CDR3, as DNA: TGCGCCAGCAGCTGGGGGACAGGACTTATGAACACTGAAGCTTTCTTT.

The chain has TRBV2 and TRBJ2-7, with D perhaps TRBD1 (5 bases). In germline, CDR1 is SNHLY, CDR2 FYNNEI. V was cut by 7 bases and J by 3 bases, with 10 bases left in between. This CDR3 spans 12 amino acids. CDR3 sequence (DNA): TGTGCCAGCATTGGGCAGGGCTACGAGCAGTACTTC. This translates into CASIGQGYEQYF.

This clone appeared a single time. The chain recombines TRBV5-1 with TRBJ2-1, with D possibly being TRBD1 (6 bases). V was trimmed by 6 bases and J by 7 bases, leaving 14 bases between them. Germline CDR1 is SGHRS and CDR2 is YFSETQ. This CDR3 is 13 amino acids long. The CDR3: CASTPGQSNEQFF. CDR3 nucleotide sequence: TGCGCCAGCACTCCGGGACAAAGTAATGAGCAGTTCTTC.

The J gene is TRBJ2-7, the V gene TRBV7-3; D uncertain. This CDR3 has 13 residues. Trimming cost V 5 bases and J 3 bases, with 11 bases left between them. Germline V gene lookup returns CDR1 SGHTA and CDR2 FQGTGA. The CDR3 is CASSQSPGYEQYF. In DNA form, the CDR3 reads TGTGCCAGCAGCCAAAGCCCGGGCTACGAGCAGTACTTC.

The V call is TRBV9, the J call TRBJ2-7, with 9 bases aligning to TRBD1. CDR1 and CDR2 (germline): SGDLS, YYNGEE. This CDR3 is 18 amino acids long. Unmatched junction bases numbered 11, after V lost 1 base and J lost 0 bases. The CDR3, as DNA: TGTGCCAGCAGCGTAAGCCCACAGGGGGCATCCTCCTCCTACGAGCAGTACTTC. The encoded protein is CASSVSPQGASSSYEQYF.

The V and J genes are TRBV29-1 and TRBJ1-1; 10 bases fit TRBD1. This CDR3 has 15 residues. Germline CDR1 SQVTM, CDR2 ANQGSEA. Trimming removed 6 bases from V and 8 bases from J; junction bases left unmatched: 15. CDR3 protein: CSVRTSWDRGIEAFF. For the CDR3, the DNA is TGCAGCGTCCGAACCTCCTGGGACAGGGGCATCGAAGCTTTCTTT.

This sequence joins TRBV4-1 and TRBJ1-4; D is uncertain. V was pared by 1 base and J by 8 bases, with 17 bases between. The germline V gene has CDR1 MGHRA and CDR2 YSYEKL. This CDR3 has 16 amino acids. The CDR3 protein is CASSQVHLPWSEKLFF. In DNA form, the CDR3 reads TGCGCCAGCAGCCAAGTTCACCTCCCCTGGAGCGAAAAACTGTTTTTT.

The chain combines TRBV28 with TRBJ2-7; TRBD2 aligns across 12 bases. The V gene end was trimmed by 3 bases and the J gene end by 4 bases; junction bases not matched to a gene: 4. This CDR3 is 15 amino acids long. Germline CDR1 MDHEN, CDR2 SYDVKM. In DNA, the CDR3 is TGTGCCAGCAGTTTCCTAGCGGGAGGGCGGTACGAGCAGTACTTC. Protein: CASSFLAGGRYEQYF.

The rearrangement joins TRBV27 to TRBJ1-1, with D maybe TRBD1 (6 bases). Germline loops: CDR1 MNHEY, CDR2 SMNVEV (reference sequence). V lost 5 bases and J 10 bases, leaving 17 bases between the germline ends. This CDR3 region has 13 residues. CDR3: CASSQTQGYRAFF. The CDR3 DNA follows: TGTGCCAGCAGTCAGACTCAGGGGTATCGAGCTTTCTTT.

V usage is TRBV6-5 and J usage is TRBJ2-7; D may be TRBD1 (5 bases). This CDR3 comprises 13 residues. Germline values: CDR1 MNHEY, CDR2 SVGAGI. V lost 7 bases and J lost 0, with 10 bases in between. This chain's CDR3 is CASKAGHSYEQYF. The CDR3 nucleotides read TGTGCCAGCAAGGCAGGGCACTCCTACGAGCAGTACTTC.

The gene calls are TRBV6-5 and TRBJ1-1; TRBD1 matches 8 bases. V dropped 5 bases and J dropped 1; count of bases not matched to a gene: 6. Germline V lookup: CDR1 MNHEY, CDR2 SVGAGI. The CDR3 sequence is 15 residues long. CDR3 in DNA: TGTGCCAGCAGTGCCACAGGGGGATCGAACACTGAAGCTTTCTTT. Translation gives CASSATGGSNTEAFF.

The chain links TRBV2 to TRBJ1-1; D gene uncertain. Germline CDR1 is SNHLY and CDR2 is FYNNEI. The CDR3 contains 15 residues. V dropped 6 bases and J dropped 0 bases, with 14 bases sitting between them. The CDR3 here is CASRQAAFMNTEAFF. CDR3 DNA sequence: TGTGCCAGCAGGCAGGCTGCGTTCATGAACACTGAAGCTTTCTTT.

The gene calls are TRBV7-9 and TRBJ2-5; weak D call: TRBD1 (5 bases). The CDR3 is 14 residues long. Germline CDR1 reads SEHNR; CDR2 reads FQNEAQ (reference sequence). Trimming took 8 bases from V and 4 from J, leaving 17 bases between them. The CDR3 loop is CASGVEDTGETQYF. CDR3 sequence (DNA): TGTGCCAGCGGAGTAGAGGACACTGGAGAGACCCAGTACTTC. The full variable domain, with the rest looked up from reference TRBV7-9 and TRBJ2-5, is DTGVSQNPRHKITKRGQNVTFRCDPISEHNRLYWYRQTLGQGPEFLTYFQNEAQLEKSRLLSDRFSAERPKGSFSTLEIQRTEQGDSAMYLCASGVEDTGETQYFGPGTRLLVL.

The CDR3 loop is CASSLSAAPGGYTF. The CDR3 coding sequence is TGCGCCAGCAGCTTGTCAGCTGCGCCGGGGGGCTACACCTTC. This sequence joins TRBV5-1 and TRBJ1-2; no reliable D call. In germline, CDR1 is SGHRS, CDR2 YFSETQ. The CDR3 totals 14 residues. V dropped 1 base and J dropped 8 bases, with 15 bases sitting between them.